The TCR beta chain described here comes from a study of T cell responses to AZD1222 COVID-19 vaccine. Generated by immunoSEQ multiplex PCR, the TCRdb table keeps only in-frame clones and is missing some. The sample includes approximately 200,000 clones, approximately 90% seen only once; the top ten take about 3.5%. J was trimmed by 4 bases and V by 8 bases; bases with no gene match: 4. Germline V gives CDR1 SNHLY, CDR2 FYNNEI. This CDR3 spans 13 amino acids. V usage is TRBV2 and J usage is TRBJ2-5; 10 bases map to TRBD1. The origin of this receptor is an adult who received the AZD1222 COVID-19 vaccine. Specimen: peripheral blood, collected 28 days after the second AZD1222 dose. The CDR3 loop is CASDRGRGETQYF. CDR3 DNA: TGTGCCAGCGACAGGGGGCGGGGAGAGACCCAGTACTTC.